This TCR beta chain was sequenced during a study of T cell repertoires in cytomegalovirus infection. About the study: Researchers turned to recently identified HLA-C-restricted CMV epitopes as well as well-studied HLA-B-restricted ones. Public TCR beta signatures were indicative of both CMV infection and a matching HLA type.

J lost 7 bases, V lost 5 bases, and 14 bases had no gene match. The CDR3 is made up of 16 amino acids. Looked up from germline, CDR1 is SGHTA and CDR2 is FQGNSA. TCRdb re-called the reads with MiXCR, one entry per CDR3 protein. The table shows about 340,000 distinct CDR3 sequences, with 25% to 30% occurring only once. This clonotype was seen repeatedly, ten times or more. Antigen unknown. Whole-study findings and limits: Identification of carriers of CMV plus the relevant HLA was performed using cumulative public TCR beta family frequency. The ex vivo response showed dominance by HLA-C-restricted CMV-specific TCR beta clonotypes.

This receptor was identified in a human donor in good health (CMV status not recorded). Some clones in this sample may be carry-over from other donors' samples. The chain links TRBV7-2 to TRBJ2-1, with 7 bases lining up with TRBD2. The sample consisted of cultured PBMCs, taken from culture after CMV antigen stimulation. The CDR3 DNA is TGTGCCAGCAGCCAGCGGGGTGGGTTGGGTTCGAATGAGCAGTTCTTC. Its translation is CASSQRGGLGSNEQFF.